This TCR beta chain was observed in a study of blood T cell repertoires in COVID-19. Produced via immunoSEQ multiplex PCR; TCRdb's table is partial and in-frame only. The table records more than 300,000 clones, more than 90% of them present only once. The CDR3 runs 15 residues. V shed 3 bases and J shed 11 bases, with 22 bases lying between them. CDR1 is KGHSH and CDR2 is LQKENI in the germline V gene. It was within 2 weeks before study entry that exposed participants met a COVID-19 case. The J gene is TRBJ1-2, the V gene TRBV18; perhaps TRBD1 as D (6 bases). This receptor was obtained from a woman aged 30 to 39 who had been exposed to COVID-19. Sequencing was done on a sample of PBMCs or T cells enriched from blood (not recorded which). CDR3 loop: CASSPEFDRPGGYTF. The CDR3 region has the DNA TGTGCCAGCTCACCCGAGTTCGACAGGCCGGGTGGGTACACCTTC.